A single TCR beta chain is shown here with its context. Its antigen is still unknown. Each diagnosis was grounded in clinical symptoms, serum thyroxine and TRAb, thyroid ultrasound, and orbital computed tomography. The source of the sample is a study of T cells in Graves' hyperthyroidism and ophthalmopathy. V lost 5 bases to trimming and J lost 3 bases, with 14 bases between them. This CDR3 spans 15 amino acids. Germline CDR1 MNHNS, CDR2 SASEGT. What was amplified from RNA transcripts were TCR beta CDR3 regions. The HTBI primer set served for first-round RT-PCR of the TCR CDR3. TCRdb analysed the multiplex PCR reads with MiXCR anew, one entry per CDR3 protein. Of some 400,000 distinct CDR3 sequences in the sample, about 18% were seen once. Study-wide points: Most thyroid clonotypes expanded above 0.001 were also detected in blood.

The chain combines TRBV6-1 with TRBJ2-4, with D unclear. The source of this sequence is a woman younger than 30 with Graves' hyperthyroidism. The sample consisted of blood. The CDR3 region is CASSQRTVSKNIQYF. The CDR3 nucleotides are TGTGCCAGCAGTCAGCGAACAGTGAGCAAAAACATTCAGTACTTC.